This T cell receptor beta chain was sequenced in a study of shared clonotypes between healthy human individuals. The wider study: Ranging from 18 to 49 in age, donors were a couple of women and three men.

The CDR3 sequence is 16 residues long. Germline CDR1 and CDR2: SQVTM and ANQGSEA. V lost 7 bases, J lost 0 bases, and 14 bases stayed unmatched. As to this clone: Its antigen is undetermined.

Sequenced by immunoSEQ multiplex PCR; TCRdb stores in-frame clones only, minus some. The sample shows roughly 1,000,000 clones, about 84% of them seen only once. Study results and caveats: Of the naive CD4 clonotypes, about 5.4% were shared across several donors.

This sequence was found in a man aged 18 to 30 in good health. Some clones in this sample may be carry-over from other donors' samples. The specimen was memory CD4+ T cells from PBMCs. Subset noted: CD45RA-negative fraction. V gene TRBV29-1 combines with J gene TRBJ1-2; TRBD1 matches at 7 bases. CDR3 amino acids: CSAAPLLGQSNYGYTF. CDR3 DNA: TGCAGCGCTGCCCCCCTCCTGGGACAGTCTAACTATGGCTACACCTTC.